These 23 T cell receptor beta chains originate from one sample sequenced in a study of T cell responses to AZD1222 COVID-19 vaccine. Assay used: immunoSEQ multiplex PCR; TCRdb lists only in-frame clones, some missing. This table has 120,000 to 150,000 clones, about 82% appearing once. The input for sequencing was peripheral blood, taken 28 days after the second AZD1222 dose. These TCRs come from an adult who received the AZD1222 COVID-19 vaccine.

Remarks on this clone: Other DNA sequences within the sample encode an identical CDR3. The chain uses TRBV19 and TRBJ1-5, with TRBD1 matching 8 bases. Germline CDR1 reads LNHDA; CDR2 reads SQIVND (reference sequence). The CDR3 is made up of 15 amino acids. The V and J ends lost 6 bases and 4 bases, in that order; junction bases with no gene match: 8. The CDR3 nucleotides are TGTGCCAGTAGCAGCCAGGGGGCCGGGAATCAGCCCCAGCATTTT. Its translation is CASSSQGAGNQPQHF.

The chain joins TRBV10-3 to TRBJ2-2; weak D call: TRBD2 (5 bases). V was cut by 3 bases and J by 2 bases, with 13 bases left in between. The CDR3 is made up of 16 amino acids. Germline V gene data show CDR1 as ENHRY and CDR2 as SYGVKD. The CDR3 reads CAISDEGLGNTGELFF. In DNA form, the CDR3 reads TGTGCCATCAGTGATGAGGGTCTGGGAAACACCGGGGAGCTGTTTTTT.

The chain has TRBV5-1 and TRBJ1-1, with a weak D call TRBD1 (5 bases). Germline V gene lookup returns CDR1 SGHRS and CDR2 YFSETQ. The CDR3 totals 15 residues. Trimming stripped 1 base from V and 7 bases from J, with 17 bases between. The CDR3 reads CASSLLTGRGGEAFF. Here the CDR3 DNA reads TGCGCCAGCAGCTTGCTCACAGGAAGAGGCGGTGAAGCTTTCTTT.

The chain recombines TRBV10-3 with TRBJ1-1; D possibly corresponds to TRBD1 (6 bases). Germline CDR1 and CDR2: ENHRY and SYGVKD. The CDR3 consists of 12 residues. The CDR3 coding sequence is TGTGCAGGGGGGGCAGGAGAGACTGAAGCTTTCTTT. Protein: CAGGAGETEAFF.

The CDR3 protein is CASSLGQGAEQPQHF. As DNA, the CDR3 is TGTGCCAGCAGCTTAGGACAGGGGGCTGAACAGCCCCAGCATTTT. This sequence joins TRBV7-9 and TRBJ1-5; 10 positions match TRBD1. Trimming removed 1 base from V and 7 bases from J; junction bases left unmatched: 4. CDR3 length equals 15 residues. Germline V lookup: CDR1 SEHNR, CDR2 FQNEAQ (reference sequence).

The chain is built from TRBV28 and TRBJ1-4; 8 bases agree with TRBD1. V shed 2 bases, J shed 6 bases, and the junction held 8 bases outside the gene matches. Germline lookup yields CDR1 MDHEN and CDR2 SYDVKM. The CDR3 extends over 16 amino acids. CDR3 sequence: CASSLIQGARDEKLFF. The CDR3 DNA reads TGTGCCAGCAGTTTAATCCAGGGGGCGCGGGATGAAAAACTGTTTTTT.

This chain links TRBV5-4 with TRBJ2-7; 9 nucleotides agree with TRBD1. The junction had 5 bases not matched to a gene; V was cut back by 0 bases and J by 1 base. CDR3 length: 16 residues. Germline assignment: CDR1 SGHNT and CDR2 YYREEE (reference sequence). The CDR3 protein is CASSLGGQGISYEQYF. CDR3 DNA: TGTGCCAGCAGCTTGGGGGGACAGGGAATATCCTACGAGCAGTACTTC.

The chain recombines TRBV4-2 with TRBJ1-1; D uncertain. The germline gives CDR1 LGHNA, CDR2 YNFKEQ. CDR3 length: 12 amino acids. V lost 0 bases and J 5 bases, leaving 4 bases between the germline ends. CDR3 region: CASSQEWTEAFF. In DNA form, the CDR3 reads TGTGCCAGCAGCCAAGAGTGGACTGAAGCTTTCTTT.

The V call is TRBV9, the J call TRBJ1-1; D call uncertain. Germline values: CDR1 SGDLS, CDR2 YYNGEE. This CDR3 contains 14 residues. Trimming took 0 bases from V and 1 from J, leaving 7 bases between them. The CDR3: CASSVEVTNTEAFF. The CDR3 nucleotides are TGTGCCAGCAGCGTAGAAGTCACGAACACTGAAGCTTTCTTT.

The chain recombines TRBV6-1 with TRBJ2-3, with D perhaps given as TRBD1 or TRBD2 (5 bases each). V lost 4 bases and J 8 bases, leaving 22 bases between the germline ends. The CDR3 sequence is 16 residues long. Germline CDR1 and CDR2: MNHNS and SASEGT. The DNA of the CDR3 is TGTGCCAGCAGTGCGGCCGGGACCCCTCTTAAAAGTACGCAGTATTTT. This encodes CASSAAGTPLKSTQYF.

The chain joins TRBV30 to TRBJ1-3; D is unclear. CDR1 is GTSNPN, CDR2 SVGIG, per germline (reference sequence). The CDR3 covers 13 residues. Trimming shortened V by 3 bases and J by 1 base, and 7 bases separated the two germline ends. CDR3 protein: CAWRLLSGNTIYF. The DNA for the CDR3 is TGTGCCTGGAGACTGTTGTCTGGAAACACCATATATTTT.

This chain connects TRBV7-9 to TRBJ2-5, with 8 bases identical to TRBD1. Germline assignment: CDR1 SEHNR and CDR2 FQNEAQ (reference sequence). V lost 0 bases and J lost 6; bases outside the gene matches: 6. There are 15 residues in the CDR3. The CDR3 loop is CASSLASGGTKTQYF. CDR3 nucleotides: TGTGCCAGCAGCTTAGCATCAGGGGGCACGAAGACCCAGTACTTC.

This chain uses TRBV5-1 with TRBJ2-5; possibly TRBD1 for D (7 bases). Trimming stripped 0 bases from V and 1 base from J, with 13 bases between. This CDR3 contains 16 residues. Germline V gene sequence: CDR1 SGHRS, CDR2 YFSETQ. The CDR3 protein is CASSLGAGGTQETQYF. The DNA of the CDR3 is TGCGCCAGCAGCTTGGGGGCAGGGGGGACCCAAGAGACCCAGTACTTC.

The chain couples TRBV3-1 (or the pseudogene TRBV3-2) to TRBJ2-5, with a weak D call TRBD1 (5 bases). Germline V gene sequence: CDR1 LGHDT, CDR2 YNNKEL (reference sequence). The V and J ends lost 6 bases and 5 bases respectively, with 13 bases between them. The CDR3 consists of 13 residues. The CDR3 sequence: CASRPRGRETQYF. The DNA of the CDR3 is TGTGCCAGCAGGCCAAGGGGTAGGGAGACCCAGTACTTC.

The V gene is TRBV3-1 (or the pseudogene TRBV3-2), the J gene TRBJ2-7; D is undetermined. The germline CDR1 and CDR2 sequences are LGHDT and YNNKEL (reference sequence). The ends were cut back, 2 bases at V and 6 bases at J, with 8 bases in the middle. The CDR3 has 12 amino acids. The CDR3 nucleotides are TGTGCCAGCAGCCAACACACGCGCGAGCAGTACTTC. It encodes CASSQHTREQYF.

A single count supports this clone. This CDR3 reads CASGNYGSGYNEQFF. CDR3 bases: TGTGCTAGTGGCAATTATGGTAGCGGTTACAATGAGCAGTTCTTC. The chain recombines TRBV12-5 with TRBJ2-1, with a possible D match to TRBD2 (6 bases). The CDR3 is 15 residues long. CDR1 is LGHNT, CDR2 FRNRAP, per germline. Deletions cut 6 bases from V and 4 bases from J, with 16 bases between. Looking up the rest from reference TRBV12-5 and TRBJ2-1 gives the full variable domain: DARVTQTPRHKVTEMGQEVTMRCQPILGHNTVFWYRQTMMQGLELLAYFRNRAPLDDSGMPKDRFSAEMPDATLATLKIQPSEPRDSAVYFCASGNYGSGYNEQFFGPGTRLTVL.

V gene TRBV6-1 combines with J gene TRBJ1-6, with D possibly TRBD1 on 5 matching bases. With 2 bases removed from V and 5 bases from J, the gap between germline ends came to 10 bases. Looked up from germline, CDR1 is MNHNS and CDR2 is SASEGT. The CDR3 contains 15 residues. Here the CDR3 reads CASSEIGGDNSPLHF. CDR3 DNA: TGTGCCAGCAGTGAAATAGGAGGGGATAATTCACCCCTCCACTTT.

The rearrangement uses TRBV6-5 and TRBJ1-4, with 8 positions matching TRBD1. V was pared by 6 bases and J by 4 bases, with 7 bases of the junction left unmatched. The CDR3 length is 15 residues. Germline values: CDR1 MNHEY, CDR2 SVGAGI. The CDR3 is CASSQGAPHNEKLFF. The CDR3 nucleotides are TGTGCCAGCAGCCAGGGGGCTCCTCATAATGAAAAACTGTTTTTT.

The rearrangement uses TRBV10-3 and TRBJ1-5, with 7 nucleotides matching TRBD1. The V gene's germline CDR1 is ENHRY and CDR2 SYGVKD. The CDR3 extends over 15 amino acids. V gave up 6 bases and J gave up 6 bases; unmatched junction bases: 11. In DNA, the CDR3 is TGTGCCATCAGCCCCGACAGGGAGGGCGGTCAGCCCCAGCATTTT. It specifies CAISPDREGGQPQHF.

V and J are TRBV5-1 and TRBJ2-7, with 8 bases aligning to TRBD1. V trimming: 0 bases; J trimming: 5 bases; junction bases outside the gene matches: 7. This CDR3 comprises 15 residues. Germline loops: CDR1 SGHRS, CDR2 YFSETQ. CDR3 sequence (DNA): TGCGCCAGCAGCTTGGCCGACAGGGGCGGTGACGAGCAGTACTTC. Amino acids: CASSLADRGGDEQYF.

V gene TRBV19 combines with J gene TRBJ1-1, with TRBD1 matching 9 bases. V trimming: 11 bases; J trimming: 11 bases; junction bases outside the gene matches: 15. From germline, CDR1 is LNHDA and CDR2 SQIVND (reference sequence). This CDR3 region has 13 residues. CDR3 coding DNA: TGTGCCGTAACAGGGGGCGCAGGGAGGATTGCTTTCTTT. This codes for CAVTGGAGRIAFF.

This clone was counted only a few times. The V and J genes are TRBV30 and TRBJ1-2; no reliable D call. Germline CDR1 is GTSNPN and CDR2 is SVGIG (reference sequence). V lost 7 bases to trimming and J lost 5 bases, with 8 bases between them. The CDR3 totals 10 residues. CDR3: CASWGYGYTF. In DNA, the CDR3 is TGTGCCTCCTGGGGATATGGCTACACCTTC.

Of note for this clone: At the DNA level, this CDR3 is encoded by other sequences in the same sample as well. The chain combines TRBV19 with TRBJ1-5; D is undetermined. Germline values: CDR1 LNHDA, CDR2 SQIVND (reference sequence). V was cut by 7 bases and J by 3 bases, with 13 bases left in between. The CDR3 is 14 amino acids. The DNA for the CDR3 is TGTGCCAGTAAAACGAGCAGCACCAATCAGCCCCAGCATTTT. Amino acids: CASKTSSTNQPQHF.